The subject of this entry is one TCR beta chain. The table lists this clone with a count of one. Its binding antigen is unknown. One end of the junction does not line up with germline, which may come from a read error. The CDR3 regions of human TCRbeta chains were analyzed by immunosequencing. Processing in the source paper ran as follows. Repertoire TCRs were matched against a reference library of SARS-CoV-2-specific TCRs generated with the MIRA antigen-specificity platform. Breadth was defined as the fraction of unique TCRs that were SARS-CoV-2-associated. Depth was defined as the fraction of total T cells that were SARS-CoV-2-associated. Using the MIRA data, every spike-specific TCR was mapped to the spike region that the TCR reacted to and assigned to either a CD4 or a CD8 class. Log10-transformed breadth and depth values were compared by one-way ANOVA with Sidak's multiple comparisons tests. This is the immuneACCESS table as TCRdb keeps it, with only in-frame sequences that have V and J called. A part of the clones is gone; compared with another copy, unresolved V genes explain less than half, and the rest is unexplained. V, J and clone size were drawn from that table, and D and trimming were deduced from the DNA. For this sample the table gives around 87,000 clones, of which approximately 91% were detected only once. The ten top clones hold 22% of the sample.

This sample was taken from a study of T cell responses to AZD1222 COVID-19 vaccine (dated by TCRdb to the early 2020s). Background for the entire study: AZD1222 recipients with second doses at about 4 weeks or about 12 weeks were pooled, because spike-specific TCR depth and breadth did not differ between schedules. Trial participants were enrolled by age into 18-55, 56-69 and 70-plus year subgroups, with around 150, 28 and 57 TCR-sequenced participants respectively. TCR sequencing was performed for over 230 trial participants, of whom about 200 were given two doses of AZD1222 and approximately 25 were given two doses of MenACWY control vaccine.

Broad study findings and their caveats: Conclusions about previously exposed vaccinees are limited, since just a handful of AZD1222 recipients were seropositive for SARS-CoV-2 at baseline. Epitopes outside the regions mutated in the B.1.351 and B.1.1.7 variants were reportedly recognized by nearly half of the unique spike-specific TCRs. No day 14 peak-response samples were available, so repertoires were characterized only after the peak T cell response. The vaccine-associated CD4 TCRs covered the entire spike protein, and the dominant responses fell in regions 160-218 and 743-854. The 56-69-year group was small, and its depth increase did not reach significance, likely because of low power. After two AZD1222 doses, spike-specific TCR breadth and depth were significantly higher than at day 0 and than in MenACWY recipients. Participants were mostly white British and included more females than males, and it was suggested by the authors that clonal diversity may have been underestimated.

The time point label of this sample denotes: baseline before first vaccination. Samples from vaccinated people were obtained from the UK trials COV001 and COV002, which included a single-blind randomized controlled phase 2/3 trial of AZD1222 (ChAdOx1 nCoV-19) in healthy adults. For TCRbeta chain sequencing, PBMC samples were collected from trial participants at day 0 and at day 28 after the second dose. The CDR3 sequence holds 14 residues, the cysteine and phenylalanine included. Just the 42-base CDR3 DNA is kept, in frame starting at base 1. From a lookup of the germline V gene (reference sequence), CDR1 and CDR2 are SGHNT and YYREEE.

The TCR sequence derives from an adult in good health. The chain is assembled from TRBV5-4 and TRBJ2-1; 12 of the junction bases match TRBD2. Material: peripheral blood, obtained on day 0 of AZD1222 vaccination. The bases are TGTGCCAGCACCAATCCCGAGGCTAGCGGGGGGGTAGTCTTC. It is translated as CASTNPEASGGVVF.